This T cell receptor beta chain was profiled in a study of cytomegalovirus exposure and HLA in healthy donors. The donors were part of the roughly 110-subject validation cohort, which stood apart from the approximately 640-subject first cohort. About this clone itself: As yet, its antigen is unknown.

Libraries were prepared by immunoSEQ multiplex PCR; TCRdb keeps only in-frame clonotypes and omits some of them. The sample includes roughly 110,000 clones, approximately 90% of them seen just once. Study observations and caveats: CMV antigen specificity of a few CMV-associated chains was confirmed in vitro. Many donors shared some public TCRs, even though most TCR sequences were rare.

This TCR was sampled from a woman between 18 and 29 years old in good health and CMV-seropositive. Sequencing was performed on PBMCs.

CDR3 residues: CASSGWQENNEQFF. DNA for the CDR3: TGTGCCAGCAGTGGGTGGCAGGAAAACAATGAGCAGTTCTTC. The V call is TRBV28, the J call TRBJ2-1; D gene unclear. The CDR3 totals 14 residues. The V end was cut by 5 bases, the J end by 5 bases, with 13 bases between. Per the germline V gene, CDR1 is MDHEN and CDR2 is SYDVKM. The whole variable domain, remainder taken from reference TRBV28 and TRBJ2-1, is DVKVTQSSRYLVKRTGEKVFLECVQDMDHENMFWYRQDPGLGLRLIYFSYDVKMKEKGDIPEGYSVSREKKERFSLILESASTNQTSMYLCASSGWQENNEQFFGPGTRLTVL.